This T cell receptor (beta chain) was identified in a study of blood T cell repertoires in COVID-19. Trimming cost V 0 bases and J 2 bases, with 20 bases left between them. CDR1 and CDR2 from the germline V gene are LNHDA and SQIVND (reference sequence). The CDR3 runs to 19 residues. Some clones are missing from TCRdb's copy, which holds only in-frame ones; the method was immunoSEQ multiplex PCR. The repertoire holds approximately 400,000 clones, 83% seen once, with 5% to 6% in the top ten. The sample comprised PBMCs or T cells enriched from blood (not recorded which). This receptor was taken from a woman in her fifties or sixties who had recovered from COVID-19. J is TRBJ1-3 and V is TRBV19; D remains ambiguous. CDR3 DNA sequence: TGTGCCAGTAGTATAGAGCCCCCGGGCTGGAGGGTCGCTGGAAACACCATATATTTT. It encodes CASSIEPPGWRVAGNTIYF. The variable domain in full, completed from reference TRBV19 and TRBJ1-3, reads DGGITQSPKYLFRKEGQNVTLSCEQNLNHDAMYWYRQDPGQGLRLIYYSQIVNDFQKGDIAEGYSVSREKKESFPLTVTSAQKNPTAFYLCASSIEPPGWRVAGNTIYFGEGSWLTVV.